Given below is one T cell receptor beta chain in context. The sample belongs to a study of blood T cell repertoires in COVID-19. Cohort 3 recovery required two negative PCRs, clearance, or symptom resolution. Libraries were prepared by immunoSEQ multiplex PCR; TCRdb keeps only in-frame clonotypes and omits some of them. The sample yields a few hundred thousand clones, 70% to 90% seen once. The clonotype comes from a woman between 45 and 60 years old who had recovered from COVID-19. Sequenced sample: PBMCs or T cells enriched from blood (not recorded which).

The CDR3 sequence is CATQADISGNTIYF. The CDR3 DNA is TGTGCCACACAGGCAGATATCTCTGGAAACACCATATATTTT. The chain combines TRBV6-5 with TRBJ1-3; D possibly corresponds to TRBD1 (5 bases). The CDR3 is 14 amino acids. The V end lost 10 bases, the J end lost 0 bases, and 13 bases lay between the germline ends. CDR1 and CDR2 from the germline V gene are MNHEY and SVGAGI.